The TCR beta chain under discussion was sequenced for a study of metastatic and nonmetastatic thyroid tumors. Study background: Across peripheral blood and tumor or nodule tissue samples taken from malignant and benign thyroid patients, the repertoires were compared with one another.

Worth noting for this clone: The antigen is unknown.

All patients were treatment-naive before thyroid surgery. In the authors' workflow: Building a distant-metastasis classifier for papillary thyroid cancer drew on CDR3 differences across clinicopathological groups. With MiXCR, TCRdb reprocessed the PCR reads. TCRdb's processing, not the authors', yielded these V and J calls. The sample consists of 32,000 or so clones, 15% to 20% of them appearing once. General study points: As reported, TCR beta diversity in blood and tumor was significantly higher in malignant thyroid tumors than in benign nodules.

V was trimmed by 1 base and J by 5 bases, leaving 5 bases between them. Germline V gene data show CDR1 as LGHNA and CDR2 as YNFKEQ. This CDR3 comprises 13 residues. V is TRBV4-2 and J is TRBJ2-2; TRBD2 might be the D (5 bases). This receptor was obtained from a female donor with papillary thyroid cancer or a benign thyroid nodule (not recorded which). Some clones in this sample may be carry-over from other donors' samples. The sequenced material came from blood. CDR3 in amino acids: CASSQGETGELFF. The CDR3 DNA reads as TGTGCCAGCAGCCAAGGGGAGACCGGGGAGCTGTTTTTT.